The T cell receptor beta chain described here comes from a study of blood T cell repertoires in COVID-19. Libraries were prepared by immunoSEQ multiplex PCR; TCRdb keeps only in-frame clonotypes and omits some of them. This sample has 75,000 to 80,000 clones, with 86% found just once. After removal of 7 bases from V and 8 bases from J, the junction contained 10 bases not matched to a gene. The CDR3 is 14 residues long. The germline gives CDR1 KGHDR, CDR2 SFDVKD. The gene calls are TRBV24-1 and TRBJ1-2; TRBD1 matches at 9 bases. The clonotype comes from a human donor in a cohort sampled during active COVID-19. Sequencing input: peripheral blood. Here the CDR3 reads CATRETGGDGGYTF. DNA of the CDR3: TGTGCCACCAGGGAAACAGGGGGCGATGGGGGCTACACCTTC.